Sequencing of this T cell receptor beta chain was carried out in a study of blood T cells in healthy people across ages. The study's findings and limits: Across the age range, TCR beta diversity per million T cells fell in a roughly linear way. Long-lived donors had more naive CD4+ cells and higher diversity than aged donors.

Alongside a J-beta primer mix, a sample-barcoded 5' primer served in a second PCR lasting roughly 7 to 11 cycles. All cDNA molecules were each tagged by a template-switch adaptor with 12 random nucleotides. Every sample returned 2.5 million or more CDR3-containing paired-end reads. Via MiXCR, TCRdb re-called the 5' RACE reads, giving one row per CDR3 protein. The data contain 1.2 million to 1.5 million distinct CDR3 sequences, approximately 59% of them singletons. This CDR3 spans 14 amino acids. Germline V gives CDR1 MNHNS, CDR2 SASEGT. To note about this clonotype: Its antigen is currently unknown.

Sequencing was carried out using blood. The chain recombines TRBV6-1 with TRBJ2-4; 7 nucleotides line up with TRBD1. The J call may not be correct, given that the DNA end is closer to TRBJ2-7. This TCR was sampled from a man younger than 35 in good health. CDR3 sequence: CASSKRQGDYEQYF. CDR3 in DNA: TGTGCCAGCAGTAAAAGACAGGGTGACTACGAGCAGTACTTC.